This entry is about one T cell receptor (beta chain). The CDR3 spans 13 residues. In germline, CDR1 is SEHNR, CDR2 FQNEAQ (reference sequence). The V gene lost 5 bases and the J gene lost 3 bases, with 8 bases spanning the gap. Produced via immunoSEQ multiplex PCR; TCRdb's table is partial and in-frame only. The sample shows 16,000 or so clones, nearly 96% of them seen only once. This sample was taken from a study of T cell changes during pregnancy in multiple sclerosis. This TCR derives from a female donor with multiple sclerosis, enrolled in a pregnancy study. V and J are TRBV7-9 and TRBJ1-3, with TRBD1 as a possible D gene (6 bases). Sequencing used peripheral blood, obtained in the third trimester of pregnancy. The CDR3 sequence is CASSQGGGNTIYF. The DNA of the CDR3 is TGTGCCAGCAGCCAAGGGGGTGGAAACACCATATATTTT.